Presented here are 5 T cell receptor beta chains from one specimen sequenced in a study of blood T cell repertoires in COVID-19. Clones were read by immunoSEQ multiplex PCR, and TCRdb kept only the in-frame ones, dropping some. The table includes roughly 150,000 clones, 88% detected once. The material sequenced was peripheral blood. The receptors derive from a man in his fifties or sixties who had recovered from COVID-19.

This clone was seen only a few times. The gene calls are TRBV7-8 and TRBJ2-1, with a possible D match to TRBD2 (6 bases). Trimming cost V 5 bases and J 9 bases, with 11 bases left between them. This CDR3 has 12 residues. Germline loops: CDR1 SGHVS, CDR2 FQNEAQ. The DNA for the CDR3 is TGTGCCAGCAGCCGCTACGGGGGTGAGCAGTTCTTC. Encoded protein: CASSRYGGEQFF. Looking up the rest from reference TRBV7-8 and TRBJ2-1 gives the full variable domain: GAGVSQSPRYKVAKRGQDVALRCDPISGHVSLFWYQQALGQGPEFLTYFQNEAQLDKSGLPSDRFFAERPEGSVSTLKIQRTQQEDSAVYLCASSRYGGEQFFGPGTRLTVL.

Here the CDR3 DNA reads TGTGCCAGCAGTTACGAGGGACAGGCTGGCCACTGGGATATGGGCAATGAGCAGTTCTTC. Encoded protein: CASSYEGQAGHWDMGNEQFF. V gene TRBV6-2 or TRBV6-3 combines with J gene TRBJ2-1; 8 bases are a match to TRBD1. V gave up 2 bases and J gave up 6 bases; unmatched junction bases: 21. The CDR3 length is 20 residues. Per germline, CDR1 MNHEY and CDR2 SVGEGT.

The chain links TRBV6-5 to TRBJ2-3; D gene ambiguous. Germline loops: CDR1 MNHEY, CDR2 SVGAGI. V lost 0 bases and J lost 1, with 8 bases in between. The CDR3 is 15 residues long. In DNA, the CDR3 is TGTGCCAGCAGTTACTCCGCACCGGGCACAGATACGCAGTATTTT. It encodes CASSYSAPGTDTQYF.

The CDR3 loop is CASTGGAGFNQPQHF. In DNA, the CDR3 is TGTGCCAGCACCGGTGGGGCAGGGTTCAATCAGCCCCAGCATTTT. The chain couples TRBV28 to TRBJ1-5; perhaps TRBD1 as D (5 bases). This CDR3 has 15 residues. CDR1 and CDR2 (germline): MDHEN, SYDVKM. The V end was cut by 7 bases, the J end by 3 bases, with 16 bases between. The variable domain in full, with the rest retrieved from reference TRBV28 and TRBJ1-5, is DVKVTQSSRYLVKRTGEKVFLECVQDMDHENMFWYRQDPGLGLRLIYFSYDVKMKEKGDIPEGYSVSREKKERFSLILESASTNQTSMYLCASTGGAGFNQPQHFGDGTRLSIL.

This rearrangement joins TRBV23-1 to TRBJ1-2, with 8 bases identical to TRBD1. TRBV23-1 is recorded as an ORF, its role being uncertain. This CDR3 is built from 12 residues. The V segment lost 11 bases and the J segment 7 bases; nucleotides outside the gene matches: 9. Written as DNA, the CDR3 is TGCGCCGGATGGACAGGGAGGGGTGGCTACACCTTC. Translation gives CAGWTGRGGYTF.